Detailed here is one TCR beta chain. This specimen belongs to a study of blood T cell repertoires in COVID-19. Overall study context: Acute and convalescent COVID-19 specimens originated in the United States, Italy and Spain. The analysed material was cDNA or gDNA that came from T cells, B-cell-depleted T cells, or PBMCs.

In the source study's methods: The authors estimated nucleated cell counts from reference gene primer amplification. The table came from immunoSEQ multiplex PCR; TCRdb's copy has only in-frame clones and leaves some out. V and J calls plus clone size are reproduced from that table; the DNA served to infer D and trimming. The sample has 250,000 to 300,000 clones; approximately 90% are singletons. The sample consisted of peripheral blood. This TCR was sampled from a woman aged 45-65 years who had recovered from COVID-19.

The chain's CDR3 is CASSLANQDSGNTIYF. Written as DNA, the CDR3 is TGTGCCAGCAGCTTAGCAAATCAGGACTCTGGAAACACCATATATTTT. This chain uses TRBV7-2 with TRBJ1-3; D is unresolved. This CDR3 region has 16 residues. Per germline, CDR1 SGHTA and CDR2 FQGNSA. Trimming cost V 0 bases and J 0 bases, with 9 bases left between them.